Below are 17 T cell receptor beta chains sequenced from a single sample in a study of blood T cell repertoires in COVID-19. Clones were sequenced by immunoSEQ multiplex PCR, and TCRdb holds only the in-frame ones, with some missing. The sample includes about 59,000 clones, more than 80% of them seen just once. The sample comprised peripheral blood. These receptors all come from a man older than 75 with acute or convalescent COVID-19.

This chain links TRBV28 with TRBJ2-7; 10 bases match TRBD1. The CDR3 runs to 17 residues. Germline CDR1 MDHEN, CDR2 SYDVKM. The V segment lost 6 bases and the J segment 1 base; nucleotides outside the gene matches: 12. CDR3 residues: CASRPTGGGQGSYEQYF. DNA for the CDR3: TGTGCCAGCAGACCTACCGGGGGGGGACAGGGGTCCTACGAGCAGTACTTC. Full variable domain (rest looked up from reference TRBV28 and TRBJ2-7): DVKVTQSSRYLVKRTGEKVFLECVQDMDHENMFWYRQDPGLGLRLIYFSYDVKMKEKGDIPEGYSVSREKKERFSLILESASTNQTSMYLCASRPTGGGQGSYEQYFGPGTRLTVT.

This chain uses TRBV5-1 with TRBJ1-6; 9 bases map to TRBD1. CDR1 is SGHRS, CDR2 YFSETQ, per germline. V shed 5 bases and J 7 bases; nucleotides not matched to a gene: 4. This CDR3 spans 14 amino acids. CDR3 sequence: CASSTGTGNSPLHF. In DNA, the CDR3 is TGCGCCAGCAGTACCGGGACAGGGAATTCACCCCTCCACTTT.

The J gene is TRBJ1-2, the V gene TRBV20-1; unclear D gene. The germline gives CDR1 DFQATT, CDR2 SNEGSKA (reference sequence). The CDR3 loop spans 10 amino acids. The CDR3 region is CTDTRSGYTF. Here the CDR3 DNA reads TGCACTGATACCAGGTCTGGCTACACCTTC.

The chain links TRBV7-2 to TRBJ1-1; no clear D. Germline CDR1 and CDR2: SGHTA and FQGNSA. The CDR3 covers 12 residues. The V end was cut by 11 bases, the J end by 0 bases, with 10 bases between. CDR3 protein: CAERGMNTEAFF. In DNA form, the CDR3 reads TGTGCCGAAAGAGGAATGAACACTGAAGCTTTCTTT.

Remarks on this clone: The final CDR3 position lacks the conserved phenylalanine or tryptophan, pointing to a likely read error. The rearrangement links TRBV15 to TRBJ2-7, with TRBD2 identical over 9 bases. The germline V gene has CDR1 LNHNV and CDR2 YYDKDF (reference sequence). CDR3 size: 15 residues. J gave up 2 bases and V 0 bases, and 2 bases lay outside the gene matches. The CDR3 region has the DNA TGTGCCACCAGCAGAGACACTAGCGGGCCCTACGAGCAGTACCTC. Translating gives CATSRDTSGPYEQYL.

The chain couples TRBV3-1 (or the pseudogene TRBV3-2) to TRBJ2-1; no firm D call. CDR1 and CDR2 (germline): LGHDT, YNNKEL (reference sequence). The ends were cut back, 2 bases at V and 10 bases at J, with 6 bases in the middle. CDR3 length: 11 amino acids. CDR3 sequence (DNA): TGTGCCAGCAGCCAAACTCACGAGCAGTTCTTC. Translating it yields CASSQTHEQFF.

The gene calls are TRBV24-1 and TRBJ2-5; the match to TRBD1 covers 8 bases. With 6 bases clipped from V and 3 bases from J, the junction kept 8 bases outside the gene matches. This CDR3 has 15 amino acids. Germline CDR1 is KGHDR and CDR2 is SFDVKD. Written as DNA, the CDR3 is TGTGCCACCAGTCCAGGGACAGGTCGGGAAGAGACCCAGTACTTC. Its translation is CATSPGTGREETQYF.

The chain combines TRBV6-1 with TRBJ1-2; 8 nucleotides agree with TRBD1. Germline V CDR1 and CDR2: MNHNS, SASEGT. The CDR3 is 14 residues long. With 1 base clipped from V and 5 bases from J, the junction kept 3 bases outside the gene matches. The CDR3 sequence is CASSEGQGSYGYTF. CDR3 in DNA: TGTGCCAGCAGTGAAGGACAGGGGTCTTATGGCTACACCTTC.

The V call is TRBV14, the J call TRBJ2-5, with D tentatively TRBD1 (5 bases). The CDR3 has 15 amino acids. Trimming took 0 bases from V and 1 from J, leaving 9 bases between them. From germline, CDR1 is SGHDN and CDR2 FVKESK. For the CDR3, the DNA is TGTGCCAGCAGCCAAGATTTGGGGCCCCAAGAGACCCAGTACTTC. Translating gives CASSQDLGPQETQYF.

J is TRBJ2-1 and V is TRBV5-4, with 12 bases that match TRBD2. The CDR3 sequence is 17 residues long. Germline lookup yields CDR1 SGHNT and CDR2 YYREEE (reference sequence). V gave up 4 bases and J gave up 8 bases; unmatched junction bases: 13. In DNA form, the CDR3 reads TGTGCCAGCAGCCCGGGACTAGCGGGTCAGTTTGGGGATGAGCAGTTCTTC. This codes for CASSPGLAGQFGDEQFF. Using reference TRBV5-4 and TRBJ2-1 for the parts outside the CDR3, the full variable domain is ETGVTQSPTHLIKTRGQQVTLRCSSQSGHNTVSWYQQALGQGPQFIFQYYREEENGRGNFPPRFSGLQFPNYSSELNVNALELDDSALYLCASSPGLAGQFGDEQFFGPGTRLTVL.

This sequence joins TRBV3-1 (or the pseudogene TRBV3-2) and TRBJ2-5; D gene uncertain. CDR3 length equals 14 residues. The germline gives CDR1 LGHDT, CDR2 YNNKEL (reference sequence). With 0 bases removed from V and 5 bases from J, the gap between germline ends came to 10 bases. CDR3 region: CASSQDAATETQYF. In DNA, the CDR3 is TGTGCCAGCAGCCAAGACGCGGCTACGGAGACCCAGTACTTC.

This clone was recorded only once. The rearrangement links TRBV7-8 to TRBJ1-1; TRBD1 might be the D (6 bases). The CDR3 length is 14 residues. Per germline, CDR1 SGHVS and CDR2 FQNEAQ. With 3 bases removed from V and 2 bases from J, the gap between germline ends came to 10 bases. Written as DNA, the CDR3 is TGTGCCAGCAGCTTCGCCGGGACAAACACTGAAGCTTTCTTT. It encodes CASSFAGTNTEAFF.

The chain recombines TRBV28 with TRBJ2-2; 7 bases line up with TRBD1. From germline, CDR1 is MDHEN and CDR2 SYDVKM. The CDR3 contains 17 residues. Losses at the gene ends were 6 bases for V and 3 bases for J; bases not matched to a gene: 13. CDR3 sequence reads: CASRSGQKAWDTGELFF. CDR3 DNA sequence: TGTGCCAGCAGATCGGGACAGAAGGCGTGGGACACCGGGGAGCTGTTTTTT.

The J gene is TRBJ2-3, the V gene TRBV18; no reliable D call. Germline loops: CDR1 KGHSH, CDR2 LQKENI. The CDR3 has 13 amino acids. V lost 3 bases to trimming and J lost 2 bases, with 6 bases between them. CDR3 sequence (DNA): TGTGCCAGCTCACCCCCGGTCACAGATACGCAGTATTTT. Residues: CASSPPVTDTQYF.

The V call is TRBV28, the J call TRBJ1-4; TRBD1 agrees at 10 bases. The CDR3 spans 16 residues. Looked up from germline, CDR1 is MDHEN and CDR2 is SYDVKM. Germline trimming cut 8 bases from V and 8 bases from J; bases unmatched to any gene: 14. CDR3 coding DNA: TGTGCCAGCTCTACCAACCGGGGGACAGGGGACGAAAAACTGTTTTTT. Translated, it gives CASSTNRGTGDEKLFF.

The CDR3 sequence is CASSLTSGGANEQFF. CDR3 bases: TGTGCCAGCAGTCTGACTAGCGGGGGGGCGAATGAGCAGTTCTTC. The chain links TRBV28 to TRBJ2-1, with 14 bases matching TRBD2. With 5 bases clipped from V and 7 bases from J, the junction kept 4 bases outside the gene matches. The CDR3 is 15 amino acids. The germline CDR1 and CDR2 sequences are MDHEN and SYDVKM.

The chain employs TRBV19 and TRBJ2-6, with TRBD1 as a possible D gene (6 bases). This CDR3 is 18 amino acids long. Trimming took 5 bases from V and 0 from J, leaving 17 bases between them. Germline lookup yields CDR1 LNHDA and CDR2 SQIVND (reference sequence). The CDR3 here is CASSVNRVPHSGANVLTF. The CDR3 region has the DNA TGTGCCAGTAGTGTTAACAGGGTGCCGCACTCTGGGGCCAACGTCCTGACTTTC.